The clone carrying this TCR beta chain has ten or more counts. TCRdb fed the 5' RACE reads into MiXCR, producing one record per CDR3 protein. The profile shows over 120,000 distinct CDR3 sequences, less than 8.5% of them singletons. V was cut by 3 bases and J by 6 bases, with 6 bases left in between. CDR1 is SQVTM and CDR2 is ANQGSEA in the germline V gene. This CDR3 spans 11 amino acids. This sample was included in a study of T cells after yellow fever vaccination. The TCR comes from a man aged 30 to 39 who received the YFV17D yellow fever vaccine. Sample: CD4+ T cells sorted from PBMCs, taken 10 days after the yellow fever booster vaccination. V and J are TRBV29-1 and TRBJ2-1; D possibly uses TRBD1 or TRBD2 (5 bases each). DNA of the CDR3: TGCAGCGTTGATGGGGGCAATGAGCAGTTCTTC. Protein: CSVDGGNEQFF.